The 29 T cell receptor beta chains below were found in one sample sequenced in a study of T cells in Graves' hyperthyroidism and ophthalmopathy. The source material, RNA transcripts, was used to amplify TCR beta CDR3 regions. The study used the HTBI primer set for a first-round RT-PCR of the TCR CDR3. TCRdb independently ran MiXCR on the multiplex PCR reads; one entry per CDR3 protein. The table lists fewer than 350,000 distinct CDR3 sequences, about 16% of them singletons, with 30% in the top ten. Material: blood. Receptors were obtained from a woman in her forties or fifties with Graves' hyperthyroidism that later progressed to Graves' ophthalmopathy.

The chain uses TRBV7-6 and TRBJ1-5; D remains unclear. Per the germline V gene, CDR1 is SGHVS and CDR2 is FNYEAQ. The V gene lost 2 bases and the J gene lost 4 bases, with 12 bases spanning the gap. The CDR3 covers 15 residues. CDR3 coding DNA: TGTGCCAGCAGCTTAAAGTCGGAACTTAATCAGCCCCAGCATTTT. It translates to CASSLKSELNQPQHF.

This clonotype has ten or more counts. The gene calls are TRBV27 and TRBJ2-3; tentative D call: TRBD2 (7 bases). The CDR3 is made up of 14 amino acids. V lost 7 bases and J 1 base, leaving 12 bases between the germline ends. CDR1 is MNHEY, CDR2 SMNVEV, per germline (reference sequence). CDR3 in DNA: TGTGCCAGCACCGGGGGGCTGCGCACAGATACGCAGTATTTT. It codes for CASTGGLRTDTQYF.

This clonotype was observed at least ten times. The V gene is TRBV11-2, the J gene TRBJ2-1; 9 bases fit TRBD2. V trimming: 4 bases; J trimming: 0 bases; junction bases outside the gene matches: 7. This CDR3 comprises 17 residues. CDR1 and CDR2 from the germline V gene are SGHAT and FQNNGV. This CDR3 is CASSSRGSGSSYNEQFF. The CDR3 DNA reads as TGTGCCAGCAGCTCCCGGGGTAGCGGGAGCTCCTACAATGAGCAGTTCTTC.

V and J are TRBV27 and TRBJ2-7; D gene unclear. V dropped 4 bases and J dropped 2 bases, with 15 bases sitting between them. Germline CDR1 reads MNHEY; CDR2 reads SMNVEV (reference sequence). There are 15 residues in the CDR3. The CDR3 DNA reads TGTGCCAGCAGTTACTCAGCGAGCGCGACCTACGAGCAGTACTTC. Amino acid sequence: CASSYSASATYEQYF.

The genes are TRBV19 and TRBJ2-3; 7 positions match TRBD1. Trimming removed 3 bases from V and 6 bases from J; junction bases left unmatched: 6. Per the germline V gene, CDR1 is LNHDA and CDR2 is SQIVND (reference sequence). The CDR3 runs 14 residues. The CDR3 sequence is CASSITTTGDTQYF. The CDR3 DNA follows: TGTGCCAGTAGTATTACGACGACAGGGGATACGCAGTATTTT.

This chain links TRBV2 with TRBJ1-2, with D tentatively TRBD1 (6 bases). The V gene's germline CDR1 is SNHLY and CDR2 FYNNEI. Trimming took 1 base from V and 4 from J, leaving 13 bases between them. This CDR3 comprises 15 residues. The CDR3 coding sequence is TGTGCCAGCAGTGAAGAGGGGGTGCCTCTCTATGGCTACACCTTC. Translation: CASSEEGVPLYGYTF.

The table lists this clonotype with many counts. The genes are TRBV7-3 and TRBJ1-2, with 8 bases fitting TRBD1. Per germline, CDR1 SGHTA and CDR2 FQGTGA. Trimming took 5 bases from V and 4 from J; bases not matched to a gene: 12. The CDR3 extends over 16 amino acids. CDR3 loop: CASSPPEGQVPYGYTF. The CDR3 DNA sequence: TGTGCCAGCAGCCCTCCGGAGGGACAGGTACCCTATGGCTACACCTTC.

The table lists this clonotype with a few counts. The chain is built from TRBV9 and TRBJ2-1, with unresolved D. The CDR3 runs 15 residues. Germline V gives CDR1 SGDLS, CDR2 YYNGEE. Deletions cut 3 bases from V and 4 bases from J, with 14 bases between. CDR3 sequence (DNA): TGTGCCAGCAGCGCGGTAGCTACGAATTACAATGAGCAGTTCTTC. It yields the protein CASSAVATNYNEQFF. The entire variable domain, with the rest obtained from reference TRBV9 and TRBJ2-1, is as follows: DSGVTQTPKHLITATGQRVTLRCSPRSGDLSVYWYQQSLDQGLQFLIQYYNGEERAKGNILERFSAQQFPDLHSELNLSSLELGDSALYFCASSAVATNYNEQFFGPGTRLTVL.

This clonotype was detected many times. V gene TRBV28 combines with J gene TRBJ2-1, with D hard to call. The germline V gene has CDR1 MDHEN and CDR2 SYDVKM. This CDR3 comprises 14 residues. V lost 3 bases and J 9 bases, leaving 15 bases between the germline ends. CDR3: CASSFFGLGLEQFF. For the CDR3, the DNA is TGTGCCAGCAGTTTTTTTGGGTTGGGTCTTGAGCAGTTCTTC.

Ten or more counts support this clonotype. This rearrangement joins TRBV11-2 to TRBJ1-6; TRBD1 might be the D (6 bases). The germline V gene has CDR1 SGHAT and CDR2 FQNNGV. This CDR3 has 15 amino acids. V shed 5 bases and J shed 6 bases, with 14 bases lying between them. The CDR3: CASSRGGFPNSPLHF. The CDR3 DNA sequence: TGTGCCAGCAGCCGAGGGGGTTTCCCTAATTCACCCCTCCACTTT.

This clonotype was detected ten times or more. Here the CDR3 reads CASSQLGIPEAFF. For the CDR3, the DNA is TGCGCCAGCAGCCAACTAGGAATCCCTGAAGCTTTCTTT. The chain joins TRBV5-1 to TRBJ1-1; D gene ambiguous. The CDR3 is made up of 13 amino acids. The germline V gene has CDR1 SGHRS and CDR2 YFSETQ. V lost 4 bases and J lost 6, with 13 bases in between.

The CDR3 is CSARFPLGGFYEQYF. CDR3 nucleotides: TGCAGTGCTAGGTTCCCCCTTGGGGGATTTTACGAGCAGTACTTC. The chain employs TRBV20-1 and TRBJ2-7, with D perhaps assigned TRBD1 or TRBD2 (5 bases each). The germline V gene encodes CDR1 DFQATT and CDR2 SNEGSKA (reference sequence). Trimming took off 3 bases at V and 4 bases at J, with 19 bases between the two ends. The CDR3 runs 15 residues.

CDR3 DNA: TGCAGTGCTAGAGGGGCCGGCCCTTCCTACGAGCAGTACTTC. Translating gives CSARGAGPSYEQYF. V gene TRBV20-1 combines with J gene TRBJ2-7, with D hard to call. V lost 1 base and J lost 1, with 11 bases in between. The CDR3 covers 14 residues. The germline V gene encodes CDR1 DFQATT and CDR2 SNEGSKA (reference sequence).

The DNA for the CDR3 is TGCAGTGCTAGAGCCAGGACAGGAGACCTCTATGGCTACACCTTC. This encodes CSARARTGDLYGYTF. V and J are TRBV20-1 and TRBJ1-2; 7 bases are a match to TRBD1. CDR1 and CDR2 (germline): DFQATT, SNEGSKA (reference sequence). The CDR3 totals 15 residues. V shed 1 base, J shed 4 bases, and the junction held 9 bases outside the gene matches.

This clonotype occurred many times. The rearrangement joins TRBV12-5 to TRBJ1-2; TRBD1 matches 7 bases. The germline CDR1 and CDR2 sequences are LGHNT and FRNRAP. V was clipped by 0 bases and J by 2 bases; unmatched bases: 9. CDR3 length equals 17 residues. The CDR3 loop is CASGLVRPGGKNYGYTF. CDR3 bases: TGTGCTAGTGGTTTGGTACGTCCAGGGGGGAAAAACTATGGCTACACCTTC.

The sample holds many counts of this clonotype. The chain carries TRBV18 and TRBJ2-4, with D perhaps TRBD2 (5 bases). The CDR3 runs to 15 residues. Trimming removed 4 bases at V and 2 bases at J, with 12 bases between. CDR1 and CDR2 from the germline V gene are KGHSH and LQKENI. The CDR3 DNA reads TGTGCCAGCTCACTTGGAGGACCTACCAAAAACATTCAGTACTTC. Its translation: CASSLGGPTKNIQYF.

Worth noting for this clonotype: A much larger clonotype is one base distant, so this may be a read error. This sequence joins TRBV19 and TRBJ1-1; 8 bases map to TRBD1. The CDR3 contains 15 residues. The germline gives CDR1 LNHDA, CDR2 SQIVND (reference sequence). CDR3 in DNA: TGTGCCAATAGTATAGTCGGACAGGGGAACACTGAAGCTTTCTTT. Translation: CANSIVGQGNTEAFF.

In its sample, this clonotype was seen many times. The J gene is TRBJ1-5, the V gene TRBV7-9; TRBD1 matches 7 bases. The CDR3 extends over 16 amino acids. Unmatched junction bases numbered 4, after V lost 1 base and J lost 1 base. CDR1 is SEHNR and CDR2 is FQNEAQ in the germline V gene (reference sequence). The CDR3 protein is CASSLGTGESNQPQHF. Here the CDR3 DNA reads TGTGCCAGCAGCTTAGGGACAGGAGAAAGCAATCAGCCCCAGCATTTT.

Details on this clonotype: A read error may produce the germline difference seen at one junction end. CDR3 coding DNA: TGTGCCAACAGTTTCCAGGGGGCTGGCGGCTACACCTTC. Translation: CANSFQGAGGYTF. The chain couples TRBV27 to TRBJ1-2; TRBD1 agrees at 8 bases. Germline lookup yields CDR1 MNHEY and CDR2 SMNVEV (reference sequence). The CDR3 loop spans 13 amino acids.

The table lists this clonotype with a few counts. The rearrangement uses TRBV2 and TRBJ1-2; the match to TRBD1 covers 8 bases. With 6 bases clipped from V and 6 bases from J, the junction kept 3 bases outside the gene matches. The CDR3 runs to 12 residues. The V gene's germline CDR1 is SNHLY and CDR2 FYNNEI. CDR3 residues: CASRGQGHGYTF. The CDR3 nucleotides read TGTGCCAGCAGAGGACAGGGCCATGGCTACACCTTC.

The chain carries TRBV5-1 and TRBJ2-1; TRBD2 matches at 8 bases. The V gene's germline CDR1 is SGHRS and CDR2 YFSETQ. CDR3 length equals 15 residues. V dropped 4 bases and J dropped 8; count of bases not matched to a gene: 11. Here the CDR3 reads CASSPVSSGAHEQFF. In DNA form, the CDR3 reads TGCGCCAGCAGCCCCGTAAGTAGCGGGGCTCATGAGCAGTTCTTC.

This clonotype was seen a handful of times. The V gene is TRBV20-1, the J gene TRBJ2-7, with D tentatively TRBD1 (5 bases). The germline V gene has CDR1 DFQATT and CDR2 SNEGSKA (reference sequence). Trimming cost V 3 bases and J 3 bases, with 9 bases left between them. This CDR3 is 12 amino acids long. CDR3 coding DNA: TGCAGTGCTAGCTTGGACAACTACGAGCAGTACTTC. Protein: CSASLDNYEQYF.

There are many counts of this clonotype. The chain links TRBV20-1 to TRBJ2-5; possible D gene TRBD1, 7 bases. V lost 6 bases and J lost 1, with 15 bases in between. Germline CDR1 and CDR2: DFQATT and SNEGSKA (reference sequence). The CDR3 spans 14 residues. CDR3: CSAMGGTAQETQYF. The CDR3 DNA reads TGCAGTGCAATGGGCGGGACAGCCCAAGAGACCCAGTACTTC.

This rearrangement joins TRBV19 to TRBJ1-1; 8 bases agree with TRBD1. The junction had 6 bases not matched to a gene; V was cut back by 5 bases and J by 1 base. CDR1 and CDR2 from the germline V gene are LNHDA and SQIVND (reference sequence). This CDR3 has 15 amino acids. CDR3 loop: CASSAGQGGNTEAFF. CDR3 bases: TGTGCCAGTAGTGCAGGACAGGGAGGGAACACTGAAGCTTTCTTT.

The V gene is TRBV7-9, the J gene TRBJ1-5; the match to TRBD1 covers 7 bases. The J segment lost 9 bases and the V segment lost 3 bases, leaving 5 bases of the junction unmatched. The CDR3 extends over 13 amino acids. Germline V gene data show CDR1 as SEHNR and CDR2 as FQNEAQ (reference sequence). As DNA, the CDR3 is TGTGCCAGCAGCTTGACAGGGAACCGGCCCCAGCATTTT. This gives the protein CASSLTGNRPQHF. Drawing the rest from reference TRBV7-9 and TRBJ1-5, the complete variable domain is DTGVSQNPRHKITKRGQNVTFRCDPISEHNRLYWYRQTLGQGPEFLTYFQNEAQLEKSRLLSDRFSAERPKGSFSTLEIQRTEQGDSAMYLCASSLTGNRPQHFGDGTRLSIL.

This clonotype was detected many times. The rearrangement links TRBV11-2 to TRBJ2-7; 9 bases agree with TRBD2. CDR3 length: 15 residues. Germline lookup yields CDR1 SGHAT and CDR2 FQNNGV. V gave up 5 bases and J gave up 3 bases; unmatched junction bases: 8. CDR3 protein: CASSLWTSDLYEQYF. CDR3 sequence (DNA): TGTGCCAGCAGCCTTTGGACTAGCGACCTCTACGAGCAGTACTTC.

This clonotype occurred a few times. V usage is TRBV19 and J usage is TRBJ2-3; TRBD1 matches 10 bases. V dropped 6 bases and J dropped 4; count of bases not matched to a gene: 7. The germline CDR1 and CDR2 sequences are LNHDA and SQIVND (reference sequence). The CDR3 is 15 residues long. CDR3 region: CASSPVDRGADTQYF. CDR3 sequence (DNA): TGTGCCAGTAGCCCAGTGGACAGGGGGGCAGATACGCAGTATTTT.

The table lists this clonotype with many counts. The rearrangement joins TRBV2 to TRBJ1-5; TRBD1 matches 9 bases. Losses at the gene ends were 4 bases for V and 3 bases for J; bases not matched to a gene: 10. The germline V gene encodes CDR1 SNHLY and CDR2 FYNNEI. The length of the CDR3 is 17 residues. CDR3 DNA sequence: TGTGCCAGCAGTGTGACGGGACAGGGACCGCACAATCAGCCCCAGCATTTT. Amino acid sequence: CASSVTGQGPHNQPQHF.

This clonotype was detected ten times or more. The chain is built from TRBV28 and TRBJ1-5; maybe TRBD1 (5 bases). Germline values: CDR1 MDHEN, CDR2 SYDVKM. Trimming removed 4 bases from V and 5 bases from J, with 15 bases in between. This CDR3 comprises 15 residues. The CDR3 nucleotides are TGTGCCAGCAGTTCCCCCGACAGCAGTTATCAGCCCCAGCATTTT. Translation: CASSSPDSSYQPQHF.